Following are 30 T cell receptor beta chains from one sample sequenced in a study of blood T cell repertoires in COVID-19. Clones were read by immunoSEQ multiplex PCR, and TCRdb kept only the in-frame ones, dropping some. There are about 230,000 clones in the sample; under 90% occur only once, and around 4.2% lies in the top ten. The sequenced material came from PBMCs or T cells enriched from blood (not recorded which). These receptors were taken from a woman aged 25-40 years with acute COVID-19.

V is TRBV4-1 and J is TRBJ1-2; perhaps TRBD1 as D (6 bases). Germline CDR1 reads MGHRA; CDR2 reads YSYEKL. The CDR3 has 15 amino acids. Trimming left V 4 bases short and J 4 bases short, with 16 bases between. The CDR3 region is CASSRSAGEGYGYTF. The CDR3 coding sequence is TGCGCCAGCAGCCGGTCGGCAGGGGAAGGCTATGGCTACACCTTC.

The chain links TRBV5-1 to TRBJ2-2, with 9 bases aligning to TRBD2. V was pared by 4 bases and J by 7 bases, with 8 bases of the junction left unmatched. The CDR3 runs to 15 residues. Germline V gives CDR1 SGHRS, CDR2 YFSETQ. In DNA form, the CDR3 reads TGCGCCAGCAGCGTTAGCGGGGGTGAAATCGGGGAGCTGTTTTTT. It is translated as CASSVSGGEIGELFF.

This CDR3 reads CASSQGGGLNEQFF. The CDR3 DNA is TGCGCCAGCAGCCAAGGAGGGGGCTTGAATGAGCAGTTCTTC. V is TRBV4-1 and J is TRBJ2-1; 7 bases are a match to TRBD1. The CDR3 loop spans 14 amino acids. V dropped 1 base and J dropped 7; count of bases not matched to a gene: 4. Germline V CDR1 and CDR2: MGHRA, YSYEKL.

The rearrangement links TRBV27 to TRBJ2-2, with D perhaps matching TRBD1 (5 bases). CDR3 size: 16 residues. The germline V gene has CDR1 MNHEY and CDR2 SMNVEV (reference sequence). V was pared by 7 bases and J by 6 bases, with 21 bases between. The CDR3 DNA is TGTGCCAGCAAAGTAGGGGCGCAGGAATACGCCGGGGAGCTGTTTTTT. Amino acid sequence: CASKVGAQEYAGELFF.

This chain uses TRBV9 with TRBJ1-2; no definite D call. V was pared by 3 bases and J by 8 bases, with 11 bases between. This CDR3 region has 12 residues. Germline CDR1 and CDR2: SGDLS and YYNGEE. CDR3 DNA sequence: TGTGCCAGCAGCGGTGCCAGGTCCGGCTACACCTTC. This codes for CASSGARSGYTF.

The chain employs TRBV11-2 and TRBJ2-2, with 9 nucleotides matching TRBD1. The CDR3 has 17 amino acids. V was clipped by 5 bases and J by 4 bases; unmatched bases: 11. The germline V gene has CDR1 SGHAT and CDR2 FQNNGV. This CDR3 reads CASSKGAGTGRTGELFF. The CDR3 DNA reads TGTGCCAGCAGCAAGGGGGCGGGGACAGGGCGCACCGGGGAGCTGTTTTTT.

The J gene is TRBJ2-1, the V gene TRBV13; TRBD2 matches at 7 bases. Germline values: CDR1 PRHDT, CDR2 FYEKMQ (reference sequence). The V and J ends lost 8 bases and 6 bases, in that order; junction bases with no gene match: 10. CDR3 length: 14 residues. This CDR3 reads CASRWTSGPNEQFF. CDR3 sequence (DNA): TGTGCCAGCCGTTGGACTAGTGGTCCCAATGAGCAGTTCTTC.

The chain is built from TRBV15 and TRBJ2-1, with 8 bases aligning to TRBD1. The ends lost 1 base at V and 3 bases at J; junction bases unmatched: 8. From germline, CDR1 is LNHNV and CDR2 YYDKDF (reference sequence). The CDR3 is 17 amino acids. DNA for the CDR3: TGTGCCACCAGCAGAGGCCCGGGACAGGTGATCTACAATGAGCAGTTCTTC. This translates into CATSRGPGQVIYNEQFF.

In the case of this clone: Additional DNA sequences in this sample encode the identical CDR3. CDR3 DNA sequence: TGTGCCACCAGCAGAGATAGGGACATAGGAAACACCATATATTTT. Its translation is CATSRDRDIGNTIYF. The chain combines TRBV15 with TRBJ1-3; perhaps TRBD1 as D (6 bases). With 0 bases removed from V and 4 bases from J, the gap between germline ends came to 10 bases. This CDR3 region has 15 residues. CDR1 is LNHNV, CDR2 YYDKDF, per germline (reference sequence). Based on the CDR3 plus reference TRBV15 and TRBJ1-3, the full variable domain is DAMVIQNPRYQVTQFGKPVTLSCSQTLNHNVMYWYQQKSSQAPKLLFHYYDKDFNNEADTPDNFQSRRPNTSFCFLDIRSPGLGDTAMYLCATSRDRDIGNTIYFGEGSWLTVV.

This clone was observed a single time. The V and J genes are TRBV5-1 and TRBJ2-1; D remains ambiguous. CDR3 length: 15 amino acids. Germline values: CDR1 SGHRS, CDR2 YFSETQ. The V end lost 4 bases, the J end lost 4 bases, and 15 bases lay between the germline ends. Written as DNA, the CDR3 is TGCGCCAGCAGCCGGAGCGCCTACTCTTACAATGAGCAGTTCTTC. Translating it yields CASSRSAYSYNEQFF.

This clone showed up just a few times. The CDR3 spells CASSQTGWDTEAFF. The CDR3 DNA sequence: TGTGCCAGCAGTCAGACAGGGTGGGACACTGAAGCTTTCTTT. The chain carries TRBV7-2 and TRBJ1-1, with TRBD1 identical over 7 bases. The J segment lost 3 bases and the V segment lost 6 bases, leaving 7 bases of the junction unmatched. The CDR3 runs to 14 residues. Germline loops: CDR1 SGHTA, CDR2 FQGNSA.

J is TRBJ1-2 and V is TRBV10-3; D is unclear. Looked up from germline, CDR1 is ENHRY and CDR2 is SYGVKD. CDR3 length: 16 residues. Trimming left V 0 bases short and J 5 bases short, with 16 bases between. This CDR3 is CAISESPTTPYYGYTF. In nucleotides, the CDR3 is TGTGCCATCAGTGAGTCCCCGACAACCCCTTATTATGGCTACACCTTC.

The rearrangement joins TRBV4-1 to TRBJ1-1; maybe TRBD1 (5 bases). Germline V gene sequence: CDR1 MGHRA, CDR2 YSYEKL. V lost 3 bases, J lost 3 bases, and 8 bases lay in between. The CDR3 is 13 residues long. The CDR3 DNA sequence: TGCGCCAGCAGCCAGCAGGGTTACACTGAAGCTTTCTTT. The encoded protein is CASSQQGYTEAFF.

The chain recombines TRBV6-5 with TRBJ2-3; possibly TRBD2 for D (6 bases). Germline CDR1 and CDR2: MNHEY and SVGAGI. The CDR3 spans 15 residues. V lost 0 bases and J lost 6, with 13 bases in between. The CDR3, as DNA: TGTGCCAGCAGTTACTCAGGGAGACGGGAGGATACGCAGTATTTT. Its protein is CASSYSGRREDTQYF.

This chain connects TRBV5-1 to TRBJ1-2; D uncertain. CDR1 and CDR2 (germline): SGHRS, YFSETQ. The CDR3 spans 17 residues. Trimming left V 4 bases short and J 7 bases short, with 26 bases between. The CDR3 nucleotides read TGCGCCAGCAGCCTAGGGTCGATAGGAGAGGGAAAAGCTGGCTACACCTTC. Residues: CASSLGSIGEGKAGYTF.

The chain couples TRBV6-6 to TRBJ1-5; the D is unclear. V lost 2 bases, J lost 6 bases, and 11 bases lay in between. The CDR3 contains 14 residues. CDR1 is MNHNY, CDR2 SVGAGI, per germline (reference sequence). CDR3 DNA sequence: TGTGCCAGCAGTTACGGCGGAGGGCCTCAGCCCCAGCATTTT. It codes for CASSYGGGPQPQHF.

This chain uses TRBV9 with TRBJ1-2; the match to TRBD1 covers 7 bases. The CDR3 is made up of 16 amino acids. Germline CDR1 SGDLS, CDR2 YYNGEE. The ends lost 4 bases at V and 5 bases at J; junction bases unmatched: 14. The CDR3 is CASSQGSGEGAYGYTF. The CDR3 region has the DNA TGTGCCAGCAGCCAAGGAAGCGGTGAGGGGGCGTATGGCTACACCTTC.

The chain links TRBV4-2 to TRBJ1-1; D not resolved. V was clipped by 4 bases and J by 1 base, with 13 bases between them. This CDR3 has 15 residues. Per germline, CDR1 LGHNA and CDR2 YNFKEQ. The CDR3 coding sequence is TGTGCCAGCAGCCTAGTAACAGAGGGGAACACTGAAGCTTTCTTT. Translated, it gives CASSLVTEGNTEAFF.

The rearrangement uses TRBV7-9 and TRBJ2-5; D perhaps matches TRBD1 (5 bases). Germline loops: CDR1 SEHNR, CDR2 FQNEAQ (reference sequence). The ends were cut back, 3 bases at V and 3 bases at J, with 5 bases in the middle. CDR3 length equals 12 residues. The CDR3 DNA reads TGTGCCAGCAGCTTGACAGAAGAGACCCAGTACTTC. Its protein product is CASSLTEETQYF. The whole variable domain, filled in from reference TRBV7-9 and TRBJ2-5, reads DTGVSQNPRHKITKRGQNVTFRCDPISEHNRLYWYRQTLGQGPEFLTYFQNEAQLEKSRLLSDRFSAERPKGSFSTLEIQRTEQGDSAMYLCASSLTEETQYFGPGTRLLVL.

The J gene is TRBJ2-7, the V gene TRBV11-2, with TRBD1 identical over 7 bases. Unmatched junction bases numbered 5, after V lost 6 bases and J lost 3 bases. The germline V gene encodes CDR1 SGHAT and CDR2 FQNNGV. This CDR3 is built from 13 residues. The CDR3 DNA follows: TGTGCCAGCAGATTTACAGGGGTCTACGAGCAGTACTTC. It yields the protein CASRFTGVYEQYF.

The chain joins TRBV10-3 to TRBJ1-5; no firm D call. Trimming pared 0 bases from V and 5 bases from J, leaving 11 bases between. The CDR3 contains 15 residues. Germline loops: CDR1 ENHRY, CDR2 SYGVKD. In nucleotides, the CDR3 is TGTGCCATCAGTGAGTCGGAGGTAGGGCATCAGCCCCAGCATTTT. Translation: CAISESEVGHQPQHF.

J is TRBJ1-1 and V is TRBV11-3; 10 positions match TRBD1. This CDR3 comprises 15 residues. V lost 5 bases and J lost 1; bases outside the gene matches: 4. Germline CDR1 and CDR2: SGHNT and YENEEA. The CDR3 loop reads CASSPGTGENTEAFF. DNA of the CDR3: TGTGCCAGCAGCCCCGGGACAGGGGAGAACACTGAAGCTTTCTTT.

In its sample, this clone was seen a few times. CDR3 amino acids: CASRRQGGGYTF. CDR3 bases: TGTGCCAGCAGGCGACAGGGAGGTGGCTACACCTTC. V and J are TRBV6-5 and TRBJ1-2, with 7 bases lining up with TRBD1. The germline gives CDR1 MNHEY, CDR2 SVGAGI. V lost 6 bases and J lost 7; bases outside the gene matches: 5. CDR3 length: 12 residues.

This clone was observed a few times. The chain combines TRBV4-1 with TRBJ2-2, with D possibly being TRBD2 (6 bases). The CDR3 consists of 11 residues. Trimming took 9 bases from V and 4 from J, leaving 6 bases between them. The germline V gene encodes CDR1 MGHRA and CDR2 YSYEKL. CDR3 loop: CARGGTGELFF. Here the CDR3 DNA reads TGCGCCAGGGGAGGCACCGGGGAGCTGTTTTTT.

CDR3 DNA: TGTGCCAGCAGCCCCATAAGGCGGGGGGGGACAGATACGCAGTATTTT. Translated: CASSPIRRGGTDTQYF. The V and J genes are TRBV11-1 and TRBJ2-3; TRBD2 matches at 9 bases. With 5 bases clipped from V and 3 bases from J, the junction kept 9 bases outside the gene matches. This CDR3 is 16 amino acids long. Germline loops: CDR1 SGHAT, CDR2 FQDESV (reference sequence).

V and J are TRBV4-1 and TRBJ2-5; TRBD2 aligns across 9 bases. The CDR3 is made up of 17 amino acids. Losses at the gene ends were 0 bases for V and 5 bases for J; bases not matched to a gene: 10. CDR1 MGHRA and CDR2 YSYEKL come from the germline V gene. The CDR3 coding sequence is TGCGCCAGCAGCCAAGACCCGCGGGCGGGGGGGGAGGAGACCCAGTACTTC. This translates into CASSQDPRAGGEETQYF.

CDR3 region: CASNRRDRDFTEAFF. For the CDR3, the DNA is TGTGCCAGCAACCGGAGGGACAGGGATTTCACTGAAGCTTTCTTT. The V gene is TRBV3-1 (or the pseudogene TRBV3-2), the J gene TRBJ1-1, with 9 bases identical to TRBD1. With 7 bases clipped from V and 4 bases from J, the junction kept 10 bases outside the gene matches. This CDR3 is built from 15 residues. CDR1 LGHDT and CDR2 YNNKEL come from the germline V gene (reference sequence).

The V call is TRBV3-1 (or the pseudogene TRBV3-2), the J call TRBJ1-6, with D possibly matching TRBD1 (5 bases). This CDR3 has 15 amino acids. CDR1 is LGHDT, CDR2 YNNKEL, per germline (reference sequence). The germline V and J ends were trimmed by 5 bases and 6 bases, with 14 bases remaining between them. CDR3 in amino acids: CASSLGRGFNSPLHF. DNA of the CDR3: TGTGCCAGCAGCTTGGGGCGGGGATTTAATTCACCCCTCCACTTT.

This clone has a single count. The chain uses TRBV18 and TRBJ1-3, with 7 bases matching TRBD1. This CDR3 is 15 amino acids long. V was clipped by 3 bases and J by 4 bases; unmatched bases: 6. Germline V gene data show CDR1 as KGHSH and CDR2 as LQKENI. The CDR3 DNA follows: TGTGCCAGCTCACCGGGACAGCCGAGAGGAAACACCATATATTTT. Its protein product is CASSPGQPRGNTIYF.

V usage is TRBV9 and J usage is TRBJ2-5, with TRBD1 as a possible D gene (6 bases). The V and J ends lost 1 base and 5 bases respectively, with 12 bases between them. Germline V CDR1 and CDR2: SGDLS, YYNGEE. The CDR3 loop spans 14 amino acids. The CDR3: CASSVQGQGETQYF. The CDR3 bases are TGTGCCAGCAGCGTACAGGGGCAGGGGGAGACCCAGTACTTC. Full variable domain (rest looked up from reference TRBV9 and TRBJ2-5): DSGVTQTPKHLITATGQRVTLRCSPRSGDLSVYWYQQSLDQGLQFLIQYYNGEERAKGNILERFSAQQFPDLHSELNLSSLELGDSALYFCASSVQGQGETQYFGPGTRLLVL.